The clone carrying this T cell receptor beta chain was picked up one time. A duration under 3 months, NOSPECS ≥4, CAS ≥3 and moderate-to-severe activity characterized the donors with ophthalmopathy. The sequenced template was RNA, covering the TCR beta CDR3 region. Scientists carried out first-round RT-PCR using HTBI primers and then a second-round multiplex PCR. MiXCR, run by TCRdb on the multiplex PCR reads, gives a single entry per CDR3 protein. Of approximately 210,000 distinct CDR3 sequences listed, 25% to 30% are singletons. These data originate in a study of Graves' ophthalmopathy and Graves' hyperthyroidism. Trimming stripped 7 bases from V and 6 bases from J, with 16 bases between. This CDR3 has 15 amino acids. CDR1 and CDR2 (germline): MNHNS, SASEGT.

V and J are TRBV6-1 and TRBJ1-6; D might be TRBD1 (5 bases). The specimen sequenced was peripheral blood. This clonotype originated in a man aged 45 to 65 with Graves' ophthalmopathy. The CDR3 is CASNLQEISNSPLHF. CDR3 nucleotide sequence: TGTGCCAGCAACTTACAGGAAATATCTAATTCACCCCTCCACTTT.